This TCR beta chain was sequenced during a study of T-cell reconstitution after alpha-beta-depleted transplantation in children. Study findings and constraints: Approximately two months post-transplant, alpha-beta T cells reportedly originated from several hundred expanded graft clones. Several patients had high TCRbeta diversity at day 60; it came from surviving recipient T cells and thymic progenitors.

Preparing the TCRbeta library involved the use of unique molecular identifiers. TCRdb reanalysed the PCR reads using MiXCR and keeps one entry per CDR3 protein. The sample includes under 300,000 distinct CDR3 sequences, roughly 10% seen only once; the top ten take roughly a quarter. Many counts were recorded for this clonotype. No antigen is known for it. Per the germline V gene, CDR1 is SGHRS and CDR2 is YFSETQ. V lost 0 bases to trimming and J lost 3 bases; unmatched junction nucleotides: 5. This CDR3 is built from 16 residues. The chain recombines TRBV5-1 with TRBJ2-2, with TRBD2 identical over 7 bases. This receptor was taken from a male patient aged 2-9 years who had a stem cell transplant for chronic granulomatous disease, so the T cells may come from the graft donor. Here the sequenced sample was peripheral blood, taken 180 days after TCRalphabeta/CD19-depleted stem cell transplant. This chain's CDR3 is CASSLVGGSDTGELFF. The CDR3 region has the DNA TGCGCCAGCAGCTTGGTTGGCGGGAGTGACACCGGGGAGCTGTTTTTT. Using reference TRBV5-1 and TRBJ2-2 for the parts outside the CDR3, the full variable domain is KAGVTQTPRYLIKTRGQQVTLSCSPISGHRSVSWYQQTPGQGLQFLFEYFSETQRNKGNFPGRFSGRQFSNSRSEMNVSTLELGDSALYLCASSLVGGSDTGELFFGEGSRLTVL.